These T cell receptor beta chains were read from a single sample in a study of cytomegalovirus exposure and HLA in healthy donors. Method: immunoSEQ multiplex PCR; TCRdb's copy keeps in-frame clones and lacks some. The table records about 200,000 clones, approximately 11% of them present only once. Sequenced: PBMCs. Receptor source: a man aged 45-65 years in good health and CMV-seropositive. Both conserved end residues are part of each CDR3. The order of the fields is clone size, D gene, CDR3 length, V gene, J gene, CDR3 protein, CDR3 DNA. A D gene is named only where the DNA matches it firmly. Some rows mark clone size as missing; the rest say once, few, many or name a class of expanded clone.

-	-	14	TRBV5-3	TRBJ2-7	CARSQTGSSLEQYF	TGTGCCAGAAGCCAGACAGGATCGTCCTTAGAGCAGTACTTC
-	-	15	TRBV29-1	TRBJ2-1	CSVEGLTSSYNEQFF	TGCAGCGTTGAAGGACTGACCAGCTCCTACAATGAGCAGTTCTTC
-	-	14	TRBV19	TRBJ2-3	CASSPGQTTDTQYF	TGTGCCAGTAGTCCGGGACAAACCACAGATACGCAGTATTTT
few	TRBD1	15	TRBV11-3	TRBJ1-4	CASSARQGSYEKLFF	TGTGCCAGCAGCGCCCGACAGGGTAGTTATGAAAAACTGTTTTTT
few	-	14	TRBV7-9	TRBJ1-4	CASIPAATNEKLFF	TGTGCCAGCATCCCCGCAGCAACTAATGAAAAACTGTTTTTT
few	-	19	TRBV28	TRBJ2-1	CATALGGTILRAEYNEQFF	TGTGCCACCGCACTCGGGGGTACGATACTGAGGGCCGAGTACAATGAGCAGTTCTTC
-	TRBD1	20	TRBV10-1	TRBJ2-3	CASSERRERGTGRVGDTQYF	TGCGCCAGCAGTGAGCGAAGAGAAAGGGGGACAGGCCGCGTGGGAGATACGCAGTATTTT
-	TRBD1	14	TRBV6-5	TRBJ1-2	CASSLQGADYGYTF	TGTGCCAGCAGCCTACAGGGGGCGGACTATGGCTACACCTTC
few	-	15	TRBV18	TRBJ1-2	CASSPLNPAAYGYTF	TGTGCCAGCTCACCACTTAATCCAGCGGCCTATGGCTACACCTTC
-	TRBD1	16	TRBV9	TRBJ1-3	CASSARPTGAGNTIYF	TGTGCCAGCAGCGCTCGACCCACAGGGGCTGGAAACACCATATATTTT
-	-	15	TRBV7-9	TRBJ2-3	CASSSSPGGTDTQYF	TGTGCCAGCAGCTCGAGCCCGGGGGGCACAGATACGCAGTATTTT
-	-	13	TRBV11-2	TRBJ2-3	CASSFQAGAQKYF	TGTGCCAGCAGCTTTCAAGCGGGCGCCCAAAAGTATTTT